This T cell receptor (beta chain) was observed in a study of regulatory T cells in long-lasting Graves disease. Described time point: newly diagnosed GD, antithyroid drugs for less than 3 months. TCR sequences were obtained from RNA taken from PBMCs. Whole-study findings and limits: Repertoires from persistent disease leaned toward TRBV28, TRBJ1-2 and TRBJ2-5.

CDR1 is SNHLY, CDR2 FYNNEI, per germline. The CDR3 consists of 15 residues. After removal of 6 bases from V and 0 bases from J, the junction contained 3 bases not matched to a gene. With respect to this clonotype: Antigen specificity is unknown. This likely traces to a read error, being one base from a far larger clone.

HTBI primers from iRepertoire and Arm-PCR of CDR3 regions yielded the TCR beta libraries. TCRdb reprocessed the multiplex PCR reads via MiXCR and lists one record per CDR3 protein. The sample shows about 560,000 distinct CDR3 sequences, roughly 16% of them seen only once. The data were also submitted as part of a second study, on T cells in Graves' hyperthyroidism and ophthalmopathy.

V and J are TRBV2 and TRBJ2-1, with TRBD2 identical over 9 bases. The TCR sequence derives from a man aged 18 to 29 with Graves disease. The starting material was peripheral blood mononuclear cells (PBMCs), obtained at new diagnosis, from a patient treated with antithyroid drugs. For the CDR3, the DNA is TGTGCCAGCAGCGCTAGCGGGATCTCCTACAATGAGCAGTTCTTC. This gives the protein CASSASGISYNEQFF.